This is a list of T cell receptor beta chains from one sample in a study of cytomegalovirus exposure and HLA in healthy donors. The assay was immunoSEQ multiplex PCR, and TCRdb's table has in-frame clones only and misses some. This table has about 160,000 clones, approximately 80% appearing once. Sequencing used PBMCs. Every receptor here comes from a man aged 18 to 35 in good health and CMV-seropositive. Each CDR3 is given with its conserved first and last residue. A D gene is named only where the DNA matches it firmly. Clone size is given for some rows only: seen once, a few or many times, or a class if the clone is expanded.

cdr3_nt cdr3_aa d_call j_call v_call clone_size
TGTGCCAGCAGCCGACTACAGGGGCCTAGCACAGATACGCAGTATTTT CASSRLQGPSTDTQYF TRBD1 TRBJ2-3 TRBV7-9 -
TGTGCCACCCAACGCAGGGGGGACGGCACAGATACGCAGTATTTT CATQRRGDGTDTQYF - TRBJ2-3 TRBV19 -
TGTGCCAGCAGTGTTTCGATTAGCTCCTACAATGAGCAGTTCTTC CASSVSISSYNEQFF - TRBJ2-1 TRBV6-1 -
TGCGCCAGCAGCTTCGAATCCCCTAGCTACGGTACAGATACGCAGTATTTT CASSFESPSYGTDTQYF - TRBJ2-3 TRBV5-1 few
TGTGCCAGCAGCGTAGCTGCGGACAGGGCTAGCGGGAACACTGAAGCTTTCTTT CASSVAADRASGNTEAFF TRBD1 TRBJ1-1 TRBV9 -
TGCGCCAGCAGCTTGGACCCTAGGCACTACGAGCAGTACTTC CASSLDPRHYEQYF - TRBJ2-7 TRBV5-1 -
TGCGCCAGCAGCCCGACCGGGACAGGGTATGACGAGCAGTACTTC CASSPTGTGYDEQYF TRBD1 TRBJ2-7 TRBV4-3 few
TGCGCCAGCAGCCCTTTTCAAGGAGGGGTGGTGGGCTACACCTTC CASSPFQGGVVGYTF - TRBJ1-2 TRBV4-1 -
TGTGCCAGTAGTACCCGGGGGGGGCGCAATCAGCCCCAGCATTTT CASSTRGGRNQPQHF - TRBJ1-5 TRBV19 -
TGTGCCAGCAGCTTTCCCAGGGGTGATCCCTACGAGCAGTACTTC CASSFPRGDPYEQYF - TRBJ2-7 TRBV7-9 -
TGCGCCAGCAGCTTCGGGAACGGACAAGAGACCCAGTACTTC CASSFGNGQETQYF - TRBJ2-5 TRBV5-1 few
TGTGCCAGCACCCCAAGCCAGGGGAACACTGAAGCTTTCTTT CASTPSQGNTEAFF - TRBJ1-1 TRBV6-4 -
TGTGCCGGAAGGACAGGGTTCCAGGAGACCCAGTACTTC CAGRTGFQETQYF TRBD1 TRBJ2-5 TRBV6-1 -
TGTGCCAGCAGTTTCTTTCGAGGGATTAATGAAAAACTGTTTTTT CASSFFRGINEKLFF - TRBJ1-4 TRBV6-5 -
TGTGCCTCGGCCGGGAGTAATTCACCCCTCCACTTT CASAGSNSPLHF - TRBJ1-6 TRBV7-9 -
TGCGCCAGCAGTGACGGCGGTTGGAATCAGCCCCAGCATTTT CASSDGGWNQPQHF - TRBJ1-5 TRBV10-1 -
TGTGCCAGCAGCACCGGACAGGGGGCAGGGGAGACCCAGTACTTC CASSTGQGAGETQYF TRBD1 TRBJ2-5 TRBV11-3 -
TGTGCCAGCAGCCAAGATCAGAACACTGAAGCTTTCTTT CASSQDQNTEAFF - TRBJ1-1 TRBV14 -
TGTGCCAGCAGTGAAGGGACTAGCGGAATTCGGTACGAGCAGTACTTC CASSEGTSGIRYEQYF TRBD2 TRBJ2-7 TRBV6-1 -
TGCGCCAGCAGCCAGACTAGCGAGGTGGAGACCCAGTACTTC CASSQTSEVETQYF TRBD2 TRBJ2-5 TRBV4-1 -
TGTGCCAGCAGCTTGGATTCCAGCGGGGGGGCTGGAGATACGCAGTATTTT CASSLDSSGGAGDTQYF TRBD2 TRBJ2-3 TRBV5-4 -
TGCGCCAGCAGCCTAAACCCTTCGGGGACAGGCACCTACGAGCAGTACTTC CASSLNPSGTGTYEQYF TRBD1 TRBJ2-7 TRBV5-1 -
TGTGCCAGTAGTATAGTCCCAGCGGGGGGGGACAATGAGCAGTTCTTC CASSIVPAGGDNEQFF TRBD2 TRBJ2-1 TRBV19 -
TGTGCCAGCAGTGAACTGGCAGGGGCTGTAGGGGAGCTGTTTTTT CASSELAGAVGELFF - TRBJ2-2 TRBV2 -
TGTGCCAGCAGCCCCGGGACAGGGGACGGCTACACCTTC CASSPGTGDGYTF TRBD1 TRBJ1-2 TRBV5-6 -
TGTGCCACCAGCCAACCAGGGGCACCCGGAAACACCATATATTTT CATSQPGAPGNTIYF - TRBJ1-3 TRBV15 -
TGTTCCAGCAGCCGCGAGGCAATAGGCTATGGCTACACCTTC CSSSREAIGYGYTF - TRBJ1-2 TRBV7-9 -
TGCGCCAGCAGCCAAGGACAGGCGGGCTATGGCTACACCTTC CASSQGQAGYGYTF - TRBJ1-2 TRBV4-1 -
TGTGCCAGCAGCCCCCCCGGGCAGGAGGTCTCCTACAATGAGCAGTTCTTC CASSPPGQEVSYNEQFF - TRBJ2-1 TRBV13 -
TGTGCCAGCAGCTTGGTTTCCAGGGCTAATGAAAAACTGTTTTTT CASSLVSRANEKLFF - TRBJ1-4 TRBV5-6 few
TGTGCCAGCAGCCAAGATCCGCCCAGCGGAGGCTACAATGAGCAGTTCTTC CASSQDPPSGGYNEQFF - TRBJ2-1 TRBV4-2 -
TGTGCCAGTAGTATCGCTGGGGGCAAGGAAAAACTGTTTTTT CASSIAGGKEKLFF - TRBJ1-4 TRBV19 -
TGCGCCAGCAGCCCTGACTCAGGGACTCAATCACCCCTCCACTTT CASSPDSGTQSPLHF - TRBJ1-6 TRBV4-3 medium-sized
TGTTCCAGCAGCTTAGCAGCGTCCGGTGAAGCTTTCTTT CSSSLAASGEAFF - TRBJ1-1 TRBV7-9 -
TGTGCCAGCAGCGTAGTGGGACAGGGGTACGGCGGGGAGCTGTTTTTT CASSVVGQGYGGELFF TRBD1 TRBJ2-2 TRBV9 -
TGCGCCAGCAGCTTGGCAGCGGGGGTATCCTACAATGAGCAGTTCTTC CASSLAAGVSYNEQFF TRBD2 TRBJ2-1 TRBV5-1 -
TGTGCCAGCAGTGTAACAGGGGTTTACAATGAGCAGTTCTTC CASSVTGVYNEQFF TRBD1 TRBJ2-1 TRBV6-1 -
TGTGCCAGTAGCCGTACTAGCGTTACTTACGAGCAGTACTTC CASSRTSVTYEQYF TRBD2 TRBJ2-7 TRBV19 -
TGCAGCGTACGACTGGACAGGGCTGGAGGCTACACCTTC CSVRLDRAGGYTF TRBD1 TRBJ1-2 TRBV29-1 -
TGTGCCAGTAGTATCTTTGGGGGGAACACAGATACGCAGTATTTT CASSIFGGNTDTQYF - TRBJ2-3 TRBV19 -